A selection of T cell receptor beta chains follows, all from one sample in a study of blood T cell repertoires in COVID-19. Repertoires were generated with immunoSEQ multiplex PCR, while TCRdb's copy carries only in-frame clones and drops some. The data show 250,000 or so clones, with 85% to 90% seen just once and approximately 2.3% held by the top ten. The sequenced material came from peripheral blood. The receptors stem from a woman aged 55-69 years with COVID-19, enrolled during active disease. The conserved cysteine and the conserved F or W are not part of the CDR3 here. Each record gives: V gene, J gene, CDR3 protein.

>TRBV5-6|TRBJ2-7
ASSLGGTNPYEQY
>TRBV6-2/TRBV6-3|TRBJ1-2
ASSPIPGGRYGYT
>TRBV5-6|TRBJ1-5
ACSLAGGNQPQH
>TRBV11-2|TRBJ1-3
ASSHEGGTGNTIY
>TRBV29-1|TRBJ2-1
SVARDRGSSYNEQF
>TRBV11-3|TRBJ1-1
ASSLGGGVNTEAF
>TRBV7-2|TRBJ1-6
ASSLARLANSPLH
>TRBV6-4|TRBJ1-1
ASSAGGVTEAF
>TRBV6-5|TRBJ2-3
ASRSNRHRTDTQY
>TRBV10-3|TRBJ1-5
AIRNGRDQPQH
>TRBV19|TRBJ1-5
ASSPGTNSNQPQH
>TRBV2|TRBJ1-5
ASSEARSNQPQH
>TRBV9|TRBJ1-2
ASSPDLAFYGYT
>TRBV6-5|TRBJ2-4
ASRNILNGIQY
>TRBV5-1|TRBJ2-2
ASSLGSGGSNTGELF
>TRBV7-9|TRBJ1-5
ASSLGGGQGALGQPQH
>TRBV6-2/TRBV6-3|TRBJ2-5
ASSYGRTGQETQY
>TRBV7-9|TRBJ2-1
ASSLTFSYNEQF
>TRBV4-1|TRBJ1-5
ASSQVTTYSNQPQH
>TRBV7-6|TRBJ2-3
ASSLGIGERTDTQY
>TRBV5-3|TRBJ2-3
ARSLGGERADTQY
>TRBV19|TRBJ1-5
ASSQGVQPQH
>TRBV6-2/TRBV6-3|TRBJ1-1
ASNPHGQGRTEAF
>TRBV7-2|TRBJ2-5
ASRTGLAGQETQY
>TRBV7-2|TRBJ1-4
ASSLQGQGATNEKLF
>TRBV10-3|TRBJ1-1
AIRTPGQGPDMNTEAF
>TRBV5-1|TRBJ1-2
ASSLDRNYGYT
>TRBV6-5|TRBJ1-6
ASSWGTSSYNSPLH
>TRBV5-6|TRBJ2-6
ASSLGPGGRGANVLT
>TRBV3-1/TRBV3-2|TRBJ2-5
ASSQRGDLETQY
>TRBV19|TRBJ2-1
ASSGQYNEQF
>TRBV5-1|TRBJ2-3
ATQLAGARTDTQY
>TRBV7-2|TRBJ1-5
ASSLLRSGNQPQH
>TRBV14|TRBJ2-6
ASSLLGPGANVLT
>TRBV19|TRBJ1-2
ASSPFDRGYGYT
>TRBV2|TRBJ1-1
ASSEVQGAGDTEAF
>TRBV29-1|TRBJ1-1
SVNRDPNTEAF
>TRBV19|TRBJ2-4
ASHDRGAKNIQY
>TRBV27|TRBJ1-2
ASSSRALSYGYT
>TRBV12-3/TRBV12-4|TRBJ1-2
ASSRTGRYGYT
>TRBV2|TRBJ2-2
ASSGGPAGELF
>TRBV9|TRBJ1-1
ASSVSPSQNTEAF
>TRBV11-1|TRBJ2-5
ASGIRGGEETQY
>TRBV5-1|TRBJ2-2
ASRAGTDYTGELF
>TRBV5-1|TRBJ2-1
ASSSNLAGGLNEQF
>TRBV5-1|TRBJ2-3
ASSPGTGKIGQY
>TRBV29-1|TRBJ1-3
SVAVWAGNTIY
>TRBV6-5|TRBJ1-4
ASSYRRDSSEKLF
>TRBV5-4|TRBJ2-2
ASTSWWGGPNTGELF
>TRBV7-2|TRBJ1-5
ASSFDRGNNQPQH
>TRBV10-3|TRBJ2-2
AISDRGPGELF
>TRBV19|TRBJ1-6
ASSIRTSSPLH
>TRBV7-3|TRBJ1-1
ASSPNRADNEAF
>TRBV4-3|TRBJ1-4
ASSQEWTGGEKLF
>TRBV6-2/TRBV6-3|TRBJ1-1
ASSRGDQVRAF